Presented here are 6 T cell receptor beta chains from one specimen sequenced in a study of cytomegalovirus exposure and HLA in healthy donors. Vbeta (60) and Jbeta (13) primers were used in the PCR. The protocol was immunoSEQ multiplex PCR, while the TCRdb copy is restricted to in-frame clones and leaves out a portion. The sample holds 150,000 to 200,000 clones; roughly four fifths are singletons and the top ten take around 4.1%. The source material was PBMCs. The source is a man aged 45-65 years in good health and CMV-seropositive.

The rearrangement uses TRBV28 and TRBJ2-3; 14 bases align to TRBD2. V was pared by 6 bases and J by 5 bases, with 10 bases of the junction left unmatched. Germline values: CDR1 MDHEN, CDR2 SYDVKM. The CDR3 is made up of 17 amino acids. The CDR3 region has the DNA TGTGCCAGCAGCTCCCGACTAGCGGGAGGGTTTCGAGATACGCAGTATTTT. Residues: CASSSRLAGGFRDTQYF.

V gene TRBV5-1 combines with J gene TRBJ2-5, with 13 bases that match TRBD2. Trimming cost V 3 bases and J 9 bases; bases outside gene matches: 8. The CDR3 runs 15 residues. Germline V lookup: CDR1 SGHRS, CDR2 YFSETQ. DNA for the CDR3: TGCGCCAGCAGCTCCGGACTAGCGGGAGAAGGGGCCCAGTACTTC. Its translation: CASSSGLAGEGAQYF.

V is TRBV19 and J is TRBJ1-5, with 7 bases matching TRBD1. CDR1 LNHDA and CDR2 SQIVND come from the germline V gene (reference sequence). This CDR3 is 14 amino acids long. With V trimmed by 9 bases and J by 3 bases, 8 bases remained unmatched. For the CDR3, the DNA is TGTGCCAGCACTAAACAGGGGTCCAATCAGCCCCAGCATTTT. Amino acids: CASTKQGSNQPQHF.

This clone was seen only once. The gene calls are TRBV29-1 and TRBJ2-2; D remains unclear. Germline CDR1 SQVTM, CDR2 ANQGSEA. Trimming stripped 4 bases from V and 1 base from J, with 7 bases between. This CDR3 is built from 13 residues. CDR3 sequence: CSVVAQNTGELFF. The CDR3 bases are TGCAGCGTTGTTGCACAGAACACCGGGGAGCTGTTTTTT.

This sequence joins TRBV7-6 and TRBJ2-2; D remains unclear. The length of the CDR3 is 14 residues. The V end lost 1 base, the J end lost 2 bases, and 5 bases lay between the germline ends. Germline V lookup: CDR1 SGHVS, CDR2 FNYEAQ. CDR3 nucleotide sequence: TGTGCCAGCAGCTTAGACAGAAACACCGGGGAGCTGTTTTTT. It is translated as CASSLDRNTGELFF.

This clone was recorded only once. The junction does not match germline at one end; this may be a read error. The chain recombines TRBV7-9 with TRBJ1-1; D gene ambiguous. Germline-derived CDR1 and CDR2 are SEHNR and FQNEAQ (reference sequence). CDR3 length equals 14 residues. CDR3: CSSSLATMETEAFF. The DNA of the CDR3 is TGTTCCAGCAGCTTAGCCACAATGGAGACTGAAGCTTTCTTT.